The clone carrying this T cell receptor beta chain showed up just once. Its antigen is unidentified. These data originate in a study of blood T cells in healthy people across ages. Overall study findings and caveats: PBMC samples, being unsorted, prevented any conclusive comparison of naive and antigen-experienced cells. Estimated diversity across one million T cells was deemed an underestimate. For the donors, CMV status was unknown and possibly confounded expanded clonotype changes.

PBMCs were isolated at a quantity of at least 6.5 million per sample. Using a J-beta primer mix together with a sample-barcoded 5' primer, a second PCR was run for 7 to 11 cycles. MiXCR, run by TCRdb on the 5' RACE reads, gives a single entry per CDR3 protein. The data hold 630,000 or so distinct CDR3 sequences, with approximately 31% observed a single time. Germline values: CDR1 SGHRS, CDR2 YFSETQ. V dropped 1 base and J dropped 1 base, with 11 bases sitting between them. There are 15 residues in the CDR3. The V gene is TRBV5-1, the J gene TRBJ1-2; weak D call: TRBD1 (5 bases). This TCR was sampled from a woman of 80 years or more in good health. Sequencing used blood. In DNA form, the CDR3 reads TGCGCCAGCAGCTTGCGACAGAGCAATAACTATGGCTACACCTTC. It is translated as CASSLRQSNNYGYTF.